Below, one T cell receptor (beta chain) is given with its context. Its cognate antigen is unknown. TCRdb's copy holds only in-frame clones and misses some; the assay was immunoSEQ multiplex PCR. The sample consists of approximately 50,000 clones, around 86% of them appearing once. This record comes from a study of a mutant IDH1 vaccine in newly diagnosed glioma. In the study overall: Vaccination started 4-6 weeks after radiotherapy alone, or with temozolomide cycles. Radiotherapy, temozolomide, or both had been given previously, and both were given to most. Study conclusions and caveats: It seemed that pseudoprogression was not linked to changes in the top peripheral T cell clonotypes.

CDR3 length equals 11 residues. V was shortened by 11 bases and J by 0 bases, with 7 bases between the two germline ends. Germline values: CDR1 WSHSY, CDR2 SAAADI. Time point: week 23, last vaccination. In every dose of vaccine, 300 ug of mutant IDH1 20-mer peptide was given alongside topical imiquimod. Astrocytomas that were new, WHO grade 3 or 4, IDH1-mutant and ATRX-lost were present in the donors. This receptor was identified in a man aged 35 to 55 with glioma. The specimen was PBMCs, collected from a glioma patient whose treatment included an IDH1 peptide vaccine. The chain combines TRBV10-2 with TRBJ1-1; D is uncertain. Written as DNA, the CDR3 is TGCGCCGCCGGAATGAACACTGAAGCTTTCTTT. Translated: CAAGMNTEAFF.